This T cell receptor beta chain was captured in a study of blood T cell repertoires in COVID-19. Study details: Researchers got acute and convalescent COVID-19 samples from the United States, Italy and Spain. PBMCs, B-cell-depleted T cells, or T cells were the source of the cDNA or gDNA that made up the material.

The CDR3 is 15 residues long. Germline V gene lookup returns CDR1 MNHEY and CDR2 SVGEGT. The V segment lost 4 bases and the J segment 5 bases; nucleotides outside the gene matches: 7. In the original analysis: Estimates of nucleated cell counts were drawn from the amplification of reference gene primers. Only in-frame clones appear in the TCRdb table, and some are missing; sequencing was by immunoSEQ multiplex PCR. For V, J and clone size, that table is used; D and trimming come from the DNA. The repertoire holds roughly 99,000 clones, more than 70% seen once, with 4.5% to 6% in the top ten. This receptor was taken from a man in his forties with active or convalescent COVID-19. Sequencing was carried out using peripheral blood. The chain employs TRBV6-2 or TRBV6-3 and TRBJ2-2; 7 positions match TRBD2. The DNA of the CDR3 is TGTGCCAGCAGTTGGCGGGAGTTGCGGACCGGGGAGCTGTTTTTT. This encodes CASSWRELRTGELFF.